This TCR beta chain comes out of a study of control samples from healthy donors and cancer patients. This CDR3 has 14 residues. In germline, CDR1 is SGHRS, CDR2 YFSETQ. The V gene lost 4 bases and the J gene lost 4 bases, with 12 bases spanning the gap. The repertoire was sequenced with immunoSEQ multiplex PCR; TCRdb's copy has only in-frame clones and lacks some. The sample lists 100,000 to 150,000 clones; roughly 90% were seen once. The chain is built from TRBV5-1 and TRBJ1-3; D possibly corresponds to TRBD1 (5 bases). Sequencing was carried out using blood. The source of this sequence is a woman aged 50 to 60 in good health. The CDR3 DNA reads TGCGCCAGCAGCATCACGGGGGACGGAAACACCATATATTTT. Protein: CASSITGDGNTIYF.